These 20 T cell receptor beta chains were all obtained from the same sample, sequenced in a study of shared clonotypes between healthy human individuals (dated by TCRdb to 2019 to 2021). Library preparation used the immunoSEQ multiplex PCR assay. In TCRdb, the immuneACCESS table is reduced to in-frame sequences with V and J assigned. These tables do not hold every clone; where another copy was compared, an unresolved V gene accounts for under half, and the others remain unexplained. Present in this sample are 2 million or so clones, roughly 94% of which were seen just once. Jointly, the top ten make up around 1.1% of the sample. CD8 naive samples consisted of CD45RO-negative cells that were positively selected for CCR7, yielding a CD45RA+CCR7+ population without TemRA cells. The source material was naive CD8+ T cells sorted from blood. The cell subset or site label of this sample denotes: CD45RA+CCR7+. The receptors stem from a man younger than 35 in good health.

The chain links TRBV5-6 to TRBJ2-7; tentatively, D is TRBD1 (5 bases). Germline CDR1 is SGHDT and CDR2 is YYEEEE. The CDR3 sequence is 15 residues long. Deletions cut 2 bases from V and 2 bases from J, with 14 bases between. This chain's CDR3 is CASSFPGSGPYEQYF. The DNA for the CDR3 is TGTGCCAGCAGCTTTCCAGGGTCTGGCCCCTACGAGCAGTACTTC. The full variable domain, in which reference TRBV5-6 and TRBJ2-7 provide the parts outside the CDR3, is DAGVTQSPTHLIKTRGQQVTLRCSPKSGHDTVSWYQQALGQGPQFIFQYYEEEERQRGNFPDRFSGHQFPNYSSELNVNALLLGDSALYLCASSFPGSGPYEQYFGPGTRLTVT.

This chain connects TRBV4-1 to TRBJ1-2, with D possibly TRBD1 on 5 matching bases. Trimming shortened V by 0 bases and J by 4 bases, and 12 bases separated the two germline ends. The CDR3 runs to 15 residues. Germline CDR1 and CDR2: MGHRA and YSYEKL. The CDR3 DNA is TGCGCCAGCAGCCAAGATAGGGGCCTTGTCTATGGCTACACCTTC. Protein sequence: CASSQDRGLVYGYTF.

The chain links TRBV7-9 to TRBJ2-5, with D possibly TRBD2 on 5 matching bases. CDR1 is SEHNR, CDR2 FQNEAQ, per germline (reference sequence). The germline V and J ends were trimmed by 6 bases and 5 bases, with 22 bases remaining between them. The CDR3 loop spans 16 amino acids. CDR3 sequence: CASRQTGEGLEETQYF. The CDR3 nucleotides are TGTGCCAGCAGACAAACGGGCGAGGGCCTGGAGGAGACCCAGTACTTC.

The rearrangement links TRBV5-4 to TRBJ1-1; D call uncertain. CDR1 is SGHNT and CDR2 is YYREEE in the germline V gene (reference sequence). The CDR3 extends over 14 amino acids. Trimming left V 1 base short and J 4 bases short, with 11 bases between. CDR3 bases: TGTGCCAGCAGCTTGATCGGGTCGGGCACTGAAGCTTTCTTT. This encodes CASSLIGSGTEAFF. Variable domain in full (rest from reference TRBV5-4 and TRBJ1-1): ETGVTQSPTHLIKTRGQQVTLRCSSQSGHNTVSWYQQALGQGPQFIFQYYREEENGRGNFPPRFSGLQFPNYSSELNVNALELDDSALYLCASSLIGSGTEAFFGQGTRLTVV.

The rearrangement joins TRBV4-3 to TRBJ1-1; 10 bases align to TRBD1. The V and J ends lost 2 bases and 4 bases, in that order; junction bases with no gene match: 4. Germline V lookup: CDR1 LGHNA, CDR2 YSLEER. The CDR3 contains 15 residues. The CDR3 is CASSQLTGGITEAFF. As DNA, the CDR3 is TGCGCCAGCAGCCAATTGACAGGGGGCATCACTGAAGCTTTCTTT.

This chain connects TRBV11-2 to TRBJ1-3; no reliable D call. Trimming shortened V by 5 bases and J by 4 bases, and 15 bases separated the two germline ends. CDR1 is SGHAT, CDR2 FQNNGV, per germline. The CDR3 consists of 15 residues. The chain's CDR3 is CASSRIEGRGNTIYF. As DNA, the CDR3 is TGTGCCAGCAGCCGCATTGAGGGCAGGGGAAACACCATATATTTT.

V is TRBV10-3 and J is TRBJ2-5; 7 nucleotides align to TRBD2. The J call may not be correct, given that the DNA end is closer to TRBJ2-7. The CDR3 is 13 residues long. Germline V CDR1 and CDR2: ENHRY, SYGVKD. CDR3 protein: CAISPTGEGEQYF. In DNA form, the CDR3 reads TGTGCCATCAGTCCGACTGGGGAGGGCGAGCAGTACTTC.

This clone showed up just once. The rearrangement joins TRBV9 to TRBJ2-2; 10 bases are shared with TRBD2. The trim removed 4 bases at V and 6 bases at J, leaving 6 bases unmatched. The CDR3 sequence is 15 residues long. CDR1 and CDR2 from the germline V gene are SGDLS and YYNGEE. The CDR3 nucleotides read TGTGCCAGCAGCCGGACTAGCGGCCCGGCCGGGGAGCTGTTTTTT. Translating gives CASSRTSGPAGELFF.

This rearrangement joins TRBV14 to TRBJ1-2; D gene unclear. The CDR3 totals 16 residues. Trimming took off 0 bases at V and 3 bases at J, with 14 bases between the two ends. Germline CDR1 SGHDN, CDR2 FVKESK. The CDR3 spells CASSQESGVDDYGYTF. CDR3 sequence (DNA): TGTGCCAGCAGCCAAGAATCCGGGGTCGACGACTATGGCTACACCTTC. The full variable domain, with the rest looked up from reference TRBV14 and TRBJ1-2, is EAGVTQFPSHSVIEKGQTVTLRCDPISGHDNLYWYRRVMGKEIKFLLHFVKESKQDESGMPNNRFLAERTGGTYSTLKVQPAELEDSGVYFCASSQESGVDDYGYTFGSGTRLTVV.

The CDR3 DNA reads as TGTGCCAGCAGTACCCAGCTGTACCAAGAGACCCAGTACTTC. It is translated as CASSTQLYQETQYF. This chain links TRBV28 with TRBJ2-5, with D uncertain. V lost 5 bases and J 0 bases, leaving 10 bases between the germline ends. CDR3 length equals 14 residues. Per germline, CDR1 MDHEN and CDR2 SYDVKM.

The chain is built from TRBV2 and TRBJ2-7; D uncertain. The V end lost 9 bases, the J end lost 2 bases, and 14 bases lay between the germline ends. CDR1 SNHLY and CDR2 FYNNEI come from the germline V gene. The CDR3 spans 13 residues. CDR3 coding DNA: TGTGCCAGTAAAGTCGGGTATGCCTACGAGCAGTACTTC. Translation gives CASKVGYAYEQYF.

This clone was recorded once. The chain links TRBV11-2 to TRBJ2-5, with 10 nucleotides matching TRBD1. In germline, CDR1 is SGHAT, CDR2 FQNNGV. The J segment lost 5 bases and the V segment lost 2 bases, leaving 2 bases of the junction unmatched. The CDR3 sequence is 14 residues long. In nucleotides, the CDR3 is TGTGCCAGCAGCTTAAGGGACAGGGGTGAGACCCAGTACTTC. It yields the protein CASSLRDRGETQYF.

This chain connects TRBV2 to TRBJ2-1; a possible D gene is TRBD1 (5 bases). Trimming left V 8 bases short and J 8 bases short, with 16 bases between. CDR3 size: 13 residues. Germline lookup yields CDR1 SNHLY and CDR2 FYNNEI. The CDR3 coding sequence is TGTGCCAGCTCCAGGGTCGGAGACGATGAGCAGTTCTTC. Its protein product is CASSRVGDDEQFF.

For this clone: This sample also contains other DNA sequences that code for the same CDR3. Here the CDR3 DNA reads TGTGCCAGCAGCCTCACAGGGGATCGTGGCTACACCTTC. It is translated as CASSLTGDRGYTF. The chain couples TRBV6-5 to TRBJ1-2, with 7 bases that match TRBD1. CDR3 size: 13 residues. The V gene end was trimmed by 6 bases and the J gene end by 7 bases; junction bases not matched to a gene: 8. Germline V gene lookup returns CDR1 MNHEY and CDR2 SVGAGI.

This chain uses TRBV4-1 with TRBJ1-3; D gene uncertain. The CDR3 covers 15 residues. V was pared by 2 bases and J by 7 bases, with 15 bases between. From germline, CDR1 is MGHRA and CDR2 YSYEKL. The CDR3 loop reads CASSQKDPLGNTIYF. The DNA for the CDR3 is TGCGCCAGCAGCCAAAAGGACCCCTTAGGGAACACCATATATTTT.

The V gene is TRBV5-1, the J gene TRBJ1-5; weak D call: TRBD1 (5 bases). The V gene's germline CDR1 is SGHRS and CDR2 YFSETQ. This CDR3 spans 15 amino acids. Trimming removed 0 bases at V and 3 bases at J, with 10 bases between. The CDR3 DNA is TGCGCCAGCAGCTTGGGGACACAGGACAATCAGCCCCAGCATTTT. Amino acids: CASSLGTQDNQPQHF.

The gene calls are TRBV6-5 and TRBJ2-3; TRBD1 aligns across 7 bases. The V gene end was trimmed by 5 bases and the J gene end by 2 bases; junction bases not matched to a gene: 7. Germline CDR1 reads MNHEY; CDR2 reads SVGAGI. The CDR3 extends over 15 amino acids. DNA of the CDR3: TGTGCCAGCAGTACCACAGGGGCCTACACAGATACGCAGTATTTT. Amino acid sequence: CASSTTGAYTDTQYF.

V gene TRBV6-5 combines with J gene TRBJ2-7, with no clear D. Germline V gene sequence: CDR1 MNHEY, CDR2 SVGAGI. The ends were cut back, 8 bases at V and 0 bases at J, with 11 bases in the middle. The CDR3 runs 13 residues. The CDR3 coding sequence is TGTGCCAGCCGGGCAGCCAGCTCCTACGAGCAGTACTTC. Residues: CASRAASSYEQYF.

The count of this clone is one. CDR3 coding DNA: TGTGCCAGCAGCTTACCGGGAGGGCAGCTCGGGGAGCTGTTTTTT. It codes for CASSLPGGQLGELFF. The chain links TRBV11-2 to TRBJ2-2; 8 bases align to TRBD2. The CDR3 has 15 amino acids. CDR1 is SGHAT, CDR2 FQNNGV, per germline. Trimming at V came to 2 bases and at J to 7 bases, leaving 6 bases not matched to a gene. Based on the CDR3 plus reference TRBV11-2 and TRBJ2-2, the full variable domain is EAGVAQSPRYKIIEKRQSVAFWCNPISGHATLYWYQQILGQGPKLLIQFQNNGVVDDSQLPKDRFSAERLKGVDSTLKIQPAKLEDSAVYLCASSLPGGQLGELFFGEGSRLTVL.

The V gene is TRBV7-2, the J gene TRBJ2-2, with a weak D call TRBD2 (6 bases). CDR3 length equals 15 residues. Germline values: CDR1 SGHTA, CDR2 FQGNSA. Trimming removed 5 bases at V and 1 base at J, with 11 bases between. For the CDR3, the DNA is TGTGCCAGCAGCCCGCTGGGGGGGAACACCGGGGAGCTGTTTTTT. Protein product: CASSPLGGNTGELFF.